This TCR beta chain is from a study of PD-1 blockade in mismatch repair-deficient tumors. At the level of the study: Patients had about 13 mismatch repair-deficient cancer types and were previously treated and progressing.

Repertoires were generated with immunoSEQ multiplex PCR, while TCRdb's copy carries only in-frame clones and drops some. The sample has over 11,000 clones; approximately 90% are singletons. Sample time point: identical roughly 10-day culture without peptide (control). TCRs were sequenced from a few patients responding to pembrolizumab. Several ELISpot-reactive neoantigen peptides each drove an approximately ten-day in vitro stimulation. A no-peptide control culture served as baseline for clone fold changes. The CDR3 has 14 amino acids. The V end was cut by 6 bases, the J end by 0 bases, with 9 bases between. Germline loops: CDR1 MNHNY, CDR2 SVGAGI (reference sequence). A word on this clone: Antigen unknown.

This chain uses TRBV6-6 with TRBJ2-4; D remains unclear. This TCR was recovered from an adult with mismatch repair-deficient cancer. Sequences were derived from cells cultured in vitro, sampled from a patient treated with pembrolizumab. DNA of the CDR3: TGTGCCAGCAGCCCCGCGCTAGCCAAAAACATTCAGTACTTC. Encoded protein: CASSPALAKNIQYF.